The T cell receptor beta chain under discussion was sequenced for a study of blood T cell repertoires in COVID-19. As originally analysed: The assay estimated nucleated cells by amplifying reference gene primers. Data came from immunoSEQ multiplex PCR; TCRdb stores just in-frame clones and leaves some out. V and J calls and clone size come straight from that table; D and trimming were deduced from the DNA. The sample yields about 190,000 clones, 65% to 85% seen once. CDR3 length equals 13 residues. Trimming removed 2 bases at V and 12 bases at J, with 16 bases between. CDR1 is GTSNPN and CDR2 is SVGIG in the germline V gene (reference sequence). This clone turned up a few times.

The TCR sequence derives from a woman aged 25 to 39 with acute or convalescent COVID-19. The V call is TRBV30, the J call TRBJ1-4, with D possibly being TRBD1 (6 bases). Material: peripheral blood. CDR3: CAWSPGGEFQLFF. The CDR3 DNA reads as TGTGCCTGGAGTCCGGGGGGCGAGTTCCAACTGTTTTTT.